This entry lists 14 T cell receptor beta chains sequenced from one sample in a study of CD4 T cells in relation to SARS-CoV-2 and coronaviruses. Unexposed donor CD4+ T cells date from about 2011-2019, before the COVID-19 pandemic. Isolation of CD4+ T cells took place after approximately eleven days in culture. Sequenced by immunoSEQ multiplex PCR; TCRdb stores in-frame clones only, minus some. Among approximately 20,000 clones listed, around 80% were seen once. Their target antigens are unknown. The sample taken for sequencing was CD4+ T cells from PBMCs, cultured in vitro. The receptors stem from a human donor in good health.

This chain uses TRBV7-7 with TRBJ2-5; 8 nucleotides agree with TRBD1. CDR1 SSHAT and CDR2 FNYEAQ come from the germline V gene (reference sequence). Trimming at V came to 1 base and at J to 4 bases, leaving 5 bases not matched to a gene. This CDR3 region has 15 residues. The CDR3, as DNA: TGTGCCAGCAGCTTAGGTGGACAGGGTGGAGAGACCCAGTACTTC. Amino acid sequence: CASSLGGQGGETQYF.

V and J are TRBV10-1 and TRBJ1-6; 7 nucleotides line up with TRBD1. CDR3 size: 13 residues. Germline V gives CDR1 WNHNN, CDR2 SYGVQD (reference sequence). Unmatched junction bases numbered 5, after V lost 8 bases and J lost 7 bases. The CDR3 region is CASGGQKNSPLHF. In DNA, the CDR3 is TGCGCCAGCGGGGGACAGAAAAATTCACCCCTCCACTTT.

The rearrangement uses TRBV12-3 or TRBV12-4 and TRBJ2-7, with unresolved D. V lost 2 bases, J lost 3 bases, and 5 bases lay in between. CDR3 length: 12 residues. The CDR3 loop is CASSLLGYEQYF. The CDR3 nucleotides read TGTGCCAGCAGTTTATTAGGCTACGAGCAGTACTTC.

This chain uses TRBV9 with TRBJ2-1; 10 nucleotides agree with TRBD2. The V segment lost 0 bases and the J segment 9 bases; nucleotides outside the gene matches: 12. CDR1 is SGDLS, CDR2 YYNGEE, per germline. The CDR3 covers 17 residues. The CDR3 region has the DNA TGTGCCAGCAGCGTAGGTGAGGTGGCGCTAGCGGGAGTTGAGCAGTTCTTC. Translation: CASSVGEVALAGVEQFF.

This rearrangement joins TRBV5-1 to TRBJ2-2; D is unclear. The CDR3 sequence is 15 residues long. V was cut by 4 bases and J by 5 bases, with 15 bases left in between. CDR1 is SGHRS and CDR2 is YFSETQ in the germline V gene. The CDR3 DNA is TGCGCCAGCAGCCTCAGCCCGTCTCCGACCGGGGAGCTGTTTTTT. Amino acids: CASSLSPSPTGELFF.

The V gene is TRBV5-6, the J gene TRBJ2-1; 7 bases line up with TRBD2. The CDR3 totals 14 residues. Germline assignment: CDR1 SGHDT and CDR2 YYEEEE. The V and J ends lost 0 bases and 6 bases, in that order; junction bases with no gene match: 3. CDR3 region: CASSLVGTTNEQFF. The CDR3 DNA sequence: TGTGCCAGCAGCTTGGTAGGGACTACCAATGAGCAGTTCTTC. Filled out from reference TRBV5-6 and TRBJ2-1, the complete variable domain reads DAGVTQSPTHLIKTRGQQVTLRCSPKSGHDTVSWYQQALGQGPQFIFQYYEEEERQRGNFPDRFSGHQFPNYSSELNVNALLLGDSALYLCASSLVGTTNEQFFGPGTRLTVL.

The CDR3 region has the DNA TGTGCCAGCAGTTACTCGGGACAGGGAGAAGAGACCCAGTACTTC. It yields the protein CASSYSGQGEETQYF. This chain joins TRBV6-5 and TRBJ2-5; 9 bases match TRBD1. The CDR3 runs 15 residues. Germline lookup yields CDR1 MNHEY and CDR2 SVGAGI. The J segment lost 3 bases and the V segment lost 0 bases, leaving 2 bases of the junction unmatched.

V is TRBV30 and J is TRBJ2-7, with D possibly matching TRBD1 (5 bases). Germline V gene data show CDR1 as GTSNPN and CDR2 as SVGIG (reference sequence). The CDR3 has 12 residues. Trimming took off 3 bases at V and 2 bases at J, with 8 bases between the two ends. CDR3 protein: CAWRQGAYEQYF. In nucleotides, the CDR3 is TGTGCCTGGAGGCAGGGTGCCTACGAGCAGTACTTC.

As regards this clone: Sequence at one end of the junction differs from germline and may be a read error. V gene TRBV10-3 combines with J gene TRBJ2-7; 9 bases line up with TRBD1. Looked up from germline, CDR1 is ENHRY and CDR2 is SYGVKD. This CDR3 contains 16 residues. The CDR3 DNA reads TGTGCCCCGACACGCCTCCGGGACAGGGATTCCTCCGAGCAGTACTTC. Encoded protein: CAPTRLRDRDSSEQYF.

The chain is built from TRBV28 and TRBJ2-7, with 7 nucleotides matching TRBD2. The CDR3 covers 15 residues. Germline CDR1 and CDR2: MDHEN and SYDVKM. V shed 3 bases, J shed 1 base, and the junction held 6 bases outside the gene matches. CDR3 region: CASSFAASGSYEQYF. CDR3 sequence (DNA): TGTGCCAGCAGTTTCGCGGCTAGCGGTTCCTACGAGCAGTACTTC.

J is TRBJ2-1 and V is TRBV5-8, with 10 positions matching TRBD2. This CDR3 spans 15 amino acids. Germline V gene lookup returns CDR1 SGHTS and CDR2 YDEGEE. V was clipped by 2 bases and J by 2 bases; unmatched bases: 1. The CDR3: CASSLGLAAYNEQFF. The DNA for the CDR3 is TGTGCCAGCAGCTTAGGACTAGCGGCCTACAATGAGCAGTTCTTC.

The V and J genes are TRBV3-1 (or the pseudogene TRBV3-2) and TRBJ2-4; tentatively, D is TRBD1 (5 bases). The CDR3 spans 15 residues. Germline values: CDR1 LGHDT, CDR2 YNNKEL (reference sequence). Between the trimmed V and J ends, which lost 5 bases and 0 bases, there was a span of 11 bases. The CDR3 spells CASSTRQLAKNIQYF. The CDR3 DNA sequence: TGTGCCAGCAGCACCCGACAGTTAGCCAAAAACATTCAGTACTTC.

The chain uses TRBV5-1 and TRBJ2-3; 9 nucleotides align to TRBD1. The J segment lost 3 bases and the V segment lost 0 bases, leaving 5 bases of the junction unmatched. Germline CDR1 SGHRS, CDR2 YFSETQ. The CDR3 has 16 amino acids. DNA for the CDR3: TGCGCCAGCAGCTTGGCACGGACAGGGGTGACAGATACGCAGTATTTT. Translated, it gives CASSLARTGVTDTQYF.

The chain employs TRBV2 and TRBJ2-3; 13 nucleotides align to TRBD2. Germline assignment: CDR1 SNHLY and CDR2 FYNNEI. Trimming took 5 bases from V and 0 from J; bases not matched to a gene: 11. This CDR3 has 19 amino acids. CDR3 nucleotides: TGTGCCAGCAGTATACATTCCGGGACTAGCGGGAAAAGCACAGATACGCAGTATTTT. Translation: CASSIHSGTSGKSTDTQYF.